A single sample gave rise to the 26 T cell receptor beta chains below, sequenced in a study of cytomegalovirus exposure and HLA in healthy donors. It was with 60 Vbeta and 13 Jbeta primers that the PCR ran. Method: immunoSEQ multiplex PCR; TCRdb's copy keeps in-frame clones and lacks some. The sample contains under 150,000 clones, 82% of which appear only once. The specimen sequenced was PBMCs. These receptors were obtained from a woman younger than 35 in good health and CMV-seronegative.

The chain uses TRBV7-8 and TRBJ1-1, with 7 bases fitting TRBD1. CDR1 is SGHVS and CDR2 is FQNEAQ in the germline V gene. V shed 2 bases, J shed 7 bases, and the junction held 4 bases outside the gene matches. The CDR3 has 13 amino acids. CDR3 nucleotide sequence: TGTGCCAGCAGCTTAAGACAGGGCCTTGAAGCTTTCTTT. Translation: CASSLRQGLEAFF.

The rearrangement joins TRBV6-1 to TRBJ2-7; 8 bases match TRBD1. V shed 8 bases, J shed 6 bases, and the junction held 3 bases outside the gene matches. The germline CDR1 and CDR2 sequences are MNHNS and SASEGT. The CDR3 consists of 11 residues. The CDR3 DNA follows: TGTGCCAGCGGCGGACAGGGCGAGCAGTACTTC. As protein: CASGGQGEQYF.

The V gene is TRBV5-4, the J gene TRBJ2-7, with 11 bases matching TRBD1. Germline V gene sequence: CDR1 SGHNT, CDR2 YYREEE (reference sequence). This CDR3 is 14 amino acids long. V lost 4 bases to trimming and J lost 6 bases; unmatched junction nucleotides: 6. CDR3 in DNA: TGTGCCAGCAGCCGACCGGGACAGGGGGGCGAGCAGTACTTC. Protein product: CASSRPGQGGEQYF.

The chain recombines TRBV5-6 with TRBJ2-3; TRBD1 is a possible D gene (5 bases). CDR1 is SGHDT and CDR2 is YYEEEE in the germline V gene. Between the trimmed V and J ends, which lost 1 base and 0 bases, there was a span of 15 bases. CDR3 length: 17 amino acids. In DNA form, the CDR3 reads TGTGCCAGCAGCTTGATTAGGGGCCTAGGTAGCACAGATACGCAGTATTTT. This codes for CASSLIRGLGSTDTQYF.

V usage is TRBV7-9 and J usage is TRBJ1-3; 10 nucleotides align to TRBD1. The CDR3 is 17 amino acids. Germline V gene lookup returns CDR1 SEHNR and CDR2 FQNEAQ (reference sequence). J gave up 0 bases and V 2 bases, and 4 bases lay outside the gene matches. The CDR3 region has the DNA TGTGCCAGCAGCTTACGGGGACAGGGGAGCTCTGGAAACACCATATATTTT. Amino acid sequence: CASSLRGQGSSGNTIYF.

The chain carries TRBV5-1 and TRBJ1-2, with 7 bases that match TRBD1. Germline V lookup: CDR1 SGHRS, CDR2 YFSETQ. The CDR3 consists of 14 residues. Trimming cost V 2 bases and J 5 bases; bases outside gene matches: 6. CDR3 bases: TGCGCCAGCAGCTTTGAACAGGGGAAATATGGCTACACCTTC. Translated: CASSFEQGKYGYTF.

The chain carries TRBV7-9 and TRBJ2-3; 7 bases fit TRBD2. From germline, CDR1 is SEHNR and CDR2 FQNEAQ (reference sequence). The CDR3 runs 13 residues. The trim removed 0 bases at V and 7 bases at J, leaving 1 base unmatched. CDR3 amino acids: CASSLAGGYTQYF. CDR3 sequence (DNA): TGTGCCAGCAGCTTAGCGGGGGGGTATACGCAGTATTTT.

V and J are TRBV13 and TRBJ2-5; 7 bases agree with TRBD1. V lost 2 bases to trimming and J lost 4 bases; unmatched junction nucleotides: 1. CDR3 length: 13 residues. CDR1 is PRHDT, CDR2 FYEKMQ, per germline (reference sequence). The CDR3 region is CASSLTGVETQYF. The CDR3 coding sequence is TGTGCCAGCAGCTTAACAGGGGTAGAGACCCAGTACTTC.

V and J are TRBV9 and TRBJ2-5; 16 bases fit TRBD2. With V trimmed by 4 bases and J by 3 bases, 9 bases remained unmatched. Germline V gene lookup returns CDR1 SGDLS and CDR2 YYNGEE. The CDR3 is made up of 18 amino acids. The CDR3: CASSPGLAGGPLEETQYF. CDR3 coding DNA: TGTGCCAGCAGCCCGGGACTAGCGGGGGGGCCCCTCGAAGAGACCCAGTACTTC.

The chain has TRBV28 and TRBJ1-1; 11 bases line up with TRBD1. Germline trimming cut 5 bases from V and 4 bases from J; bases unmatched to any gene: 12. Per germline, CDR1 MDHEN and CDR2 SYDVKM. The CDR3 totals 17 residues. This chain's CDR3 is CASSLMSGTGGSTEAFF. CDR3 DNA sequence: TGTGCCAGCAGTCTCATGTCCGGGACAGGGGGTAGCACTGAAGCTTTCTTT.

The V gene is TRBV28, the J gene TRBJ1-1; 7 bases are a match to TRBD1. J lost 1 base, V lost 7 bases, and 6 bases had no gene match. Germline CDR1 and CDR2: MDHEN and SYDVKM. The CDR3 spans 14 residues. The CDR3 DNA reads as TGTGCCAGCACCTGGGGACAGCCGAACACTGAAGCTTTCTTT. Its protein is CASTWGQPNTEAFF.

The V and J genes are TRBV6-1 and TRBJ1-1; TRBD1 matches 7 bases. The junction had 5 bases not matched to a gene; V was cut back by 7 bases and J by 3 bases. The CDR3 is made up of 13 amino acids. The germline gives CDR1 MNHNS, CDR2 SASEGT. The CDR3: CASKETGHTEAFF. CDR3 DNA sequence: TGTGCCAGCAAAGAGACAGGGCACACTGAAGCTTTCTTT.

This rearrangement joins TRBV28 to TRBJ2-5; TRBD2 matches 11 bases. J was trimmed by 9 bases and V by 3 bases; bases with no gene match: 3. The CDR3 spans 13 residues. Germline V gene lookup returns CDR1 MDHEN and CDR2 SYDVKM. CDR3 DNA: TGTGCCAGCAGTTTTACTAGCGGGAGATCCCAGTACTTC. This sequence encodes CASSFTSGRSQYF.

This clone showed up just a few times. This chain uses TRBV28 with TRBJ1-4; possibly TRBD1 for D (6 bases). Germline lookup yields CDR1 MDHEN and CDR2 SYDVKM. The CDR3 has 15 residues. Trimming cost V 3 bases and J 5 bases, with 13 bases left between them. CDR3: CASSFGGGFNEKLFF. CDR3 in DNA: TGTGCCAGCAGTTTTGGCGGGGGCTTCAATGAAAAACTGTTTTTT.

The chain uses TRBV21-1 and TRBJ1-1; the D call TRBD1 from the table was never checked on the DNA. TRBV21-1 is given as a pseudogene. CDR3 length: 12 residues. The DNA of the CDR3 is TGTGCCAGCAGGGGACAGAACACTGAAGCTTTCTTT. Translating it yields CASRGQNTEAFF.

The chain has TRBV9 and TRBJ2-5; no clear D. Trimming stripped 4 bases from V and 0 bases from J, with 13 bases between. CDR3 size: 15 residues. Germline assignment: CDR1 SGDLS and CDR2 YYNGEE. The CDR3 loop reads CASSPRVLDQETQYF. The CDR3, as DNA: TGTGCCAGCAGCCCTCGGGTGTTGGACCAAGAGACCCAGTACTTC.

The chain employs TRBV7-2 and TRBJ1-1, with D possibly being TRBD1 (5 bases). Trimming removed 0 bases from V and 4 bases from J, with 12 bases in between. The CDR3 spans 15 residues. Germline CDR1 is SGHTA and CDR2 is FQGNSA. The CDR3 nucleotides read TGTGCCAGCAGCTTAGCGTTGACAGCCACCACTGAAGCTTTCTTT. Its translation is CASSLALTATTEAFF.

This clone showed up just a few times. In DNA form, the CDR3 reads TGTGCCAGTAGTATCCGACTAGCGGGGGGCAATGAGCAGTTCTTC. Its translation is CASSIRLAGGNEQFF. The chain combines TRBV19 with TRBJ2-1, with 13 bases matching TRBD2. The CDR3 sequence is 15 residues long. CDR1 and CDR2 from the germline V gene are LNHDA and SQIVND (reference sequence). The ends lost 3 bases at V and 6 bases at J; junction bases unmatched: 2.

The chain carries TRBV25-1 and TRBJ2-7; D gene unclear. The V gene lost 2 bases and the J gene lost 4 bases, with 6 bases spanning the gap. Germline V gene sequence: CDR1 MGHDK, CDR2 SYGVNS. This CDR3 comprises 12 residues. CDR3 region: CASSETGYEQYF. In DNA form, the CDR3 reads TGTGCCAGCAGTGAAACCGGGTACGAGCAGTACTTC.

V and J are TRBV6-5 and TRBJ1-2, with TRBD1 matching over 9 bases. The length of the CDR3 is 14 residues. Losses at the gene ends were 6 bases for V and 8 bases for J; bases not matched to a gene: 10. The germline V gene has CDR1 MNHEY and CDR2 SVGAGI. CDR3 nucleotides: TGTGCCAGCAGAGGTCGGGACAGGGAGATAGGCTACACCTTC. Translation: CASRGRDREIGYTF.

This sequence joins TRBV18 and TRBJ1-2; D is perhaps TRBD1 (5 bases). This CDR3 comprises 15 residues. V was shortened by 4 bases and J by 2 bases, with 14 bases between the two germline ends. Germline V gives CDR1 KGHSH, CDR2 LQKENI. CDR3 loop: CASSRTATENYGYTF. In DNA form, the CDR3 reads TGTGCCAGCTCACGAACTGCGACAGAAAACTATGGCTACACCTTC.

The chain couples TRBV5-1 to TRBJ2-1, with TRBD2 identical over 9 bases. The junction had 6 bases not matched to a gene; V was cut back by 3 bases and J by 8 bases. The CDR3 has 14 amino acids. Germline values: CDR1 SGHRS, CDR2 YFSETQ. CDR3 region: CASSSSGTSHEQFF. The CDR3 bases are TGCGCCAGCAGCTCCTCCGGGACTAGCCATGAGCAGTTCTTC.

V and J are TRBV7-2 and TRBJ1-4, with TRBD1 matching over 7 bases. Germline trimming cut 5 bases from V and 8 bases from J; bases unmatched to any gene: 14. In germline, CDR1 is SGHTA, CDR2 FQGNSA. The CDR3 covers 16 residues. DNA of the CDR3: TGTGCCAGCAGCCCCCGTGGGGGGACAGCATTCGAAAAACTGTTTTTT. It specifies CASSPRGGTAFEKLFF.

The chain has TRBV27 and TRBJ1-5, with D possibly being TRBD1 (6 bases). CDR1 and CDR2 (germline): MNHEY, SMNVEV (reference sequence). V lost 4 bases and J lost 8, with 15 bases in between. The CDR3 consists of 14 residues. The chain's CDR3 is CASSWTRDTKPQHF. For the CDR3, the DNA is TGTGCCAGCAGTTGGACCCGGGACACCAAGCCCCAGCATTTT.

The genes are TRBV28 and TRBJ1-1, with D possibly being TRBD1 (5 bases). Germline V lookup: CDR1 MDHEN, CDR2 SYDVKM. CDR3 size: 18 residues. Trimming removed 1 base from V and 3 bases from J, with 21 bases in between. Here the CDR3 reads CASSLYLGLGRGHTEAFF. CDR3 in DNA: TGTGCCAGCAGTTTATATCTTGGTTTGGGGAGGGGACACACTGAAGCTTTCTTT.

This clone was picked up a small number of times. The CDR3 sequence: CASSLAGQGSYEQYF. The CDR3 DNA follows: TGCGCCAGCAGCTTGGCGGGACAGGGGTCCTACGAGCAGTACTTC. The chain is built from TRBV5-1 and TRBJ2-7; TRBD1 agrees at 10 bases. The CDR3 runs 15 residues. CDR1 and CDR2 (germline): SGHRS, YFSETQ. V was clipped by 0 bases and J by 1 base; unmatched bases: 1. Together with reference TRBV5-1 and TRBJ2-7, the CDR3 gives the full variable domain: KAGVTQTPRYLIKTRGQQVTLSCSPISGHRSVSWYQQTPGQGLQFLFEYFSETQRNKGNFPGRFSGRQFSNSRSEMNVSTLELGDSALYLCASSLAGQGSYEQYFGPGTRLTVT.